The 26 T cell receptor beta chains below come from one sample, sequenced in a study of T cell repertoires in cytomegalovirus infection. These receptors' antigens are unknown. TCRdb re-analysed the reads in MiXCR, keeping a single row per CDR3 protein. The data hold under 300,000 distinct CDR3 sequences, with around 20% observed a single time. Sequencing was performed on cultured PBMCs, taken from culture after CMV antigen stimulation. Receptor source: a human donor in good health (CMV status not recorded). Some clones in this sample may be carry-over from other donors' samples.

The CDR3 nucleotides read TGTGCCAGCAGTTTGGAGGGGGGGGGAGCAGATACGCAGTATTTT. It encodes CASSLEGGGADTQYF. V and J are TRBV28 and TRBJ2-3, with D possibly matching TRBD2 (7 bases). Germline V CDR1 and CDR2: MDHEN, SYDVKM. The CDR3 consists of 15 residues. V was clipped by 3 bases and J by 4 bases, with 14 bases between them.

This clonotype was found a few times. This chain uses TRBV18 with TRBJ2-1; 8 bases are a match to TRBD2. This CDR3 is built from 13 residues. CDR1 is KGHSH, CDR2 LQKENI, per germline. The V and J ends lost 4 bases and 7 bases, in that order; junction bases with no gene match: 3. The CDR3 DNA sequence: TGTGCCAGCTCACGAGCGGGAGATAATGAGCAGTTCTTC. Amino acids: CASSRAGDNEQFF.

This clonotype was detected only a few times. The J gene is TRBJ2-5, the V gene TRBV6-5; TRBD2 aligns across 13 bases. This CDR3 comprises 16 residues. Germline V gives CDR1 MNHEY, CDR2 SVGAGI. V was pared by 6 bases and J by 8 bases, with 12 bases of the junction left unmatched. Here the CDR3 DNA reads TGTGCCAGCAGCCCAAGAGGGACTAGCGGGAATCCCACCCAGTACTTC. Encoded protein: CASSPRGTSGNPTQYF.

This clonotype showed up just a few times. A clone one base away is much larger, so this may be a read error. The chain joins TRBV7-2 to TRBJ2-7; D gene ambiguous. The length of the CDR3 is 12 residues. Germline CDR1 reads SGHTA; CDR2 reads FQGNSA. The CDR3 here is CANSLDLYGQYF. In DNA form, the CDR3 reads TGTGCCAACAGCCTTGACCTCTACGGGCAGTACTTC.

This clonotype showed up many times. The chain combines TRBV7-2 with TRBJ2-1; D is possibly TRBD2 (5 bases). V lost 5 bases to trimming and J lost 4 bases, with 15 bases between them. Germline-derived CDR1 and CDR2 are SGHTA and FQGNSA. CDR3 length equals 15 residues. CDR3 sequence reads: CASSPPRGSYNEQFF. The CDR3 DNA reads TGTGCCAGCAGCCCTCCCCGCGGGTCTTACAATGAGCAGTTCTTC.

This clonotype was detected a few times. The chain carries TRBV6-2 or TRBV6-3 and TRBJ2-7, with 10 nucleotides matching TRBD1. V shed 6 bases and J 5 bases; nucleotides not matched to a gene: 7. In germline, CDR1 is MNHEY, CDR2 SVGEGT. CDR3 length: 14 residues. CDR3 in DNA: TGTGCCAGCAGCCCTATCGGGACAGGGGACGAGCAGTACTTC. It is translated as CASSPIGTGDEQYF.

The genes are TRBV4-3 and TRBJ1-1, with D unresolved. This CDR3 region has 15 residues. V was cut by 0 bases and J by 6 bases, with 14 bases left in between. Germline CDR1 reads LGHNA; CDR2 reads YSLEER. The CDR3 DNA sequence: TGCGCCAGCAGCCAAGACGTGGGGAGCAGGCCTGAAGCTTTCTTT. Its protein is CASSQDVGSRPEAFF.

At least ten counts were recorded for this clonotype. The chain carries TRBV10-2 and TRBJ2-3; D gene ambiguous. The CDR3 totals 14 residues. Germline V gene sequence: CDR1 WSHSY, CDR2 SAAADI. V shed 4 bases and J shed 3 bases, with 11 bases lying between them. In DNA form, the CDR3 reads TGCGCCAGCAGTGTTCCAGTGGAGACAGATACGCAGTATTTT. It codes for CASSVPVETDTQYF.

This clonotype appeared a single time. The chain links TRBV7-2 to TRBJ2-4; D not resolved. V was clipped by 7 bases and J by 0 bases, with 7 bases between them. CDR3 size: 13 residues. Germline assignment: CDR1 SGHTA and CDR2 FQGNSA. CDR3 residues: CASTGGAKNIQYF. The DNA of the CDR3 is TGTGCCAGCACAGGTGGAGCCAAAAACATTCAGTACTTC.

There are a few counts of this clonotype. Germline is not matched at one junction end, which may reflect a read error. The rearrangement joins TRBV15 to TRBJ2-5, with 9 bases matching TRBD1. CDR3 length: 12 amino acids. CDR1 and CDR2 (germline): LNHNV, YYDKDF (reference sequence). CDR3 residues: CATSRVGTGYSF. The CDR3 nucleotides are TGTGCCACCAGCAGAGTAGGGACAGGGTACTCCTTC. Full variable domain (outside the CDR3, taken from reference TRBV15 and TRBJ2-5): DAMVIQNPRYQVTQFGKPVTLSCSQTLNHNVMYWYQQKSSQAPKLLFHYYDKDFNNEADTPDNFQSRRPNTSFCFLDIRSPGLGDTAMYLCATSRVGTGYSFGPGTRLLVL.

The chain is built from TRBV19 and TRBJ1-5, with 7 bases fitting TRBD1. V dropped 8 bases and J dropped 1; count of bases not matched to a gene: 2. This CDR3 is 13 amino acids long. Germline V gene data show CDR1 as LNHDA and CDR2 as SQIVND (reference sequence). Here the CDR3 DNA reads TGTGCCAGTTTGGGACAGAGCAATCAGCCCCAGCATTTT. Translation gives CASLGQSNQPQHF.

Concerning this clonotype: Just one base apart from a much larger clone, this may be a read error. The rearrangement uses TRBV12-3 or TRBV12-4 and TRBJ1-3; D not resolved. This CDR3 spans 13 amino acids. The CDR3 loop is CASAKTGGTTIYF. CDR3 bases: TGTGCCAGCGCCAAAACGGGTGGAACCACCATATATTTT.

The rearrangement links TRBV20-1 to TRBJ2-1, with TRBD2 matching 12 bases. Germline-derived CDR1 and CDR2 are DFQATT and SNEGSKA (reference sequence). The CDR3 consists of 18 residues. With 3 bases clipped from V and 10 bases from J, the junction kept 19 bases outside the gene matches. Here the CDR3 DNA reads TGCAGTGCTAGGAGACTAGCGGGAGCCACAGGGACGGCCAGCGAGCAGTTCTTC. This encodes CSARRLAGATGTASEQFF.

As regards this clonotype: This may stem from a read error, because a much larger clone lies one nucleotide away. Here the CDR3 reads CATSGNPDRRGVKLFF. CDR3 in DNA: TGTGCCACCAGCGGCAACCCGGACAGGAGAGGTGTAAAACTGTTTTTT. This sequence joins TRBV15 and TRBJ1-4; 7 bases agree with TRBD1. From germline, CDR1 is LNHNV and CDR2 YYDKDF (reference sequence). This CDR3 contains 16 residues. V shed 5 bases, J shed 10 bases, and the junction held 16 bases outside the gene matches.

This clonotype was recorded only once. J is TRBJ2-1 and V is TRBV19; D unclear. There are 14 residues in the CDR3. Germline values: CDR1 LNHDA, CDR2 SQIVND (reference sequence). V dropped 1 base and J dropped 10 bases, with 14 bases sitting between them. The CDR3 region is CASSIVRGAVEQFF. CDR3 bases: TGTGCCAGTAGTATAGTGAGAGGCGCTGTCGAGCAGTTCTTC.

V and J are TRBV3-1 and TRBJ2-5, with a weak D call TRBD2 (6 bases). CDR3 size: 15 residues. CDR1 is LGHDT and CDR2 is YNNKEL in the germline V gene (reference sequence). V dropped 2 bases and J dropped 2 bases, with 12 bases sitting between them. In DNA form, the CDR3 reads TGTGCCAGCAGCCAACAGGACTACCAACAAGAGACCCAGTACTTC. This codes for CASSQQDYQQETQYF.

This clonotype was detected a few times. The chain recombines TRBV6-2 or TRBV6-3 with TRBJ2-1; D not certain. Germline assignment: CDR1 MNHEY and CDR2 SVGEGT. The V gene lost 2 bases and the J gene lost 6 bases, with 2 bases spanning the gap. This CDR3 region has 11 residues. The CDR3 sequence: CASSYGNEQFF. CDR3 nucleotide sequence: TGTGCCAGCAGTTACGGCAATGAGCAGTTCTTC.

Ten or more counts support this clonotype. This chain uses TRBV7-2 with TRBJ1-6, with D possibly matching TRBD1 (5 bases). CDR3 size: 16 residues. CDR1 is SGHTA and CDR2 is FQGNSA in the germline V gene. Between the trimmed V and J ends, which lost 5 bases and 7 bases, there was a span of 18 bases. The CDR3 loop reads CASSRRPGGGNSPLHF. For the CDR3, the DNA is TGTGCCAGCAGCAGAAGGCCTGGGGGGGGGAATTCACCCCTCCACTTT.

Written as DNA, the CDR3 is TGTGCCAGCAGCCCAACGACTAGCGGCACAGATACGCAGTATTTT. Translating it yields CASSPTTSGTDTQYF. V usage is TRBV7-9 and J usage is TRBJ2-3; 8 positions agree with TRBD2. With V trimmed by 5 bases and J by 1 base, 5 bases remained unmatched. This CDR3 is built from 15 residues. Germline V gene lookup returns CDR1 SEHNR and CDR2 FQNEAQ (reference sequence).

This clonotype was detected ten times or more. The chain couples TRBV27 to TRBJ2-3; D possibly corresponds to TRBD2 (5 bases). V was cut by 6 bases and J by 0 bases, with 13 bases left in between. The CDR3 extends over 15 amino acids. CDR1 and CDR2 from the germline V gene are MNHEY and SMNVEV (reference sequence). This CDR3 reads CASRQLGSSTDTQYF. DNA of the CDR3: TGTGCCAGCAGGCAACTAGGCTCCAGCACAGATACGCAGTATTTT.

This clonotype has more than one count but fewer than ten. The chain couples TRBV6-8 to TRBJ2-1; a possible D gene is TRBD1 (6 bases). The V and J ends lost 2 bases and 2 bases respectively, with 16 bases between them. The CDR3 covers 17 residues. Per the germline V gene, CDR1 is MNHGY and CDR2 is SAAAGT. The DNA for the CDR3 is TGTGCCAGCAGTTACAGAAAAACAGGGTATCCCTACAATGAGCAGTTCTTC. Its translation is CASSYRKTGYPYNEQFF.

This clonotype appeared many times. J is TRBJ1-2 and V is TRBV12-3 or TRBV12-4, with TRBD1 as a possible D gene (5 bases). With 7 bases removed from V and 7 bases from J, the gap between germline ends came to 13 bases. The CDR3 length is 12 residues. The CDR3 bases are TGTGCCAGCACTCTGTGGGGCGGTGGCTACACCTTC. Translation: CASTLWGGGYTF.

This clonotype occurred a few times. This chain uses TRBV12-3 or TRBV12-4 with TRBJ1-5; D gene uncertain. The CDR3 consists of 12 residues. V lost 3 bases and J lost 5, with 5 bases in between. The CDR3 DNA follows: TGTGCCAGCAGTTTTGCTGATCAGCCCCAGCATTTT. Translating gives CASSFADQPQHF.

With respect to this clonotype: A read error may account for a junction end that differs from germline. V and J are TRBV19 and TRBJ1-2, with D unresolved. The length of the CDR3 is 11 residues. Germline loops: CDR1 LNHDA, CDR2 SQIVND (reference sequence). The CDR3 coding sequence is TGTGCGAGTAGTAAAGCGGGTGGCTACACCTTC. Its translation: CASSKAGGYTF.

The chain recombines TRBV6-2 or TRBV6-3 with TRBJ2-1; D gene uncertain. Trimming removed 0 bases at V and 9 bases at J, with 21 bases between. Germline CDR1 and CDR2: MNHEY and SVGEGT. There are 17 residues in the CDR3. The CDR3 sequence is CASSYSSRSRAGGEQFF. DNA for the CDR3: TGTGCCAGCAGTTACTCTTCGCGCTCCCGGGCCGGTGGTGAGCAGTTCTTC.

This clonotype came up a few times. This chain uses TRBV20-1 with TRBJ1-2; tentatively, D is TRBD1 (5 bases). Trimming took 0 bases from V and 2 from J, leaving 13 bases between them. The CDR3 is 15 residues long. The V gene's germline CDR1 is DFQATT and CDR2 SNEGSKA (reference sequence). CDR3 region: CSARDKAGINYGYTF. The CDR3 nucleotides read TGCAGTGCTAGAGATAAGGCAGGGATAAACTATGGCTACACCTTC.